What follows are 6 T cell receptor beta chains derived from one specimen sequenced in a study of blood T cell repertoires in COVID-19. Clones were sequenced by immunoSEQ multiplex PCR, and TCRdb holds only the in-frame ones, with some missing. The sample records roughly 120,000 clones, about 75% being singletons. Sequenced: peripheral blood. Receptor source: a woman of 80 years or more with active or convalescent COVID-19.

This clone was detected a few times. V usage is TRBV4-1 and J usage is TRBJ2-3; 8 nucleotides agree with TRBD2. There are 13 residues in the CDR3. Per germline, CDR1 MGHRA and CDR2 YSYEKL. Trimming removed 7 bases from V and 4 bases from J; junction bases left unmatched: 4. CDR3 region: CASMGLGADTQYF. CDR3 in DNA: TGCGCCAGCATGGGACTAGGCGCAGATACGCAGTATTTT.

In the case of this clone: Just one base apart from a much larger clone, this may be a read error. This chain joins TRBV2 and TRBJ2-7; 7 bases fit TRBD1. This CDR3 contains 12 residues. Trimming took 4 bases from V and 3 from J; bases not matched to a gene: 0. Germline-derived CDR1 and CDR2 are SNHLY and FYNNEI. The CDR3 protein is CASSGDSYEQYF. Written as DNA, the CDR3 is TGTGCCAGCAGTGGGGACAGCTACGAGCAGTACTTC.

This clone was detected a few times. The chain links TRBV6-1 to TRBJ1-5, with 7 bases identical to TRBD1. CDR1 is MNHNS and CDR2 is SASEGT in the germline V gene. Trimming cost V 1 base and J 6 bases; bases outside gene matches: 3. The CDR3 runs 14 residues. The CDR3 here is CASSEEAGGQPQHF. CDR3 DNA: TGTGCCAGCAGTGAAGAGGCAGGGGGTCAGCCCCAGCATTTT.

V usage is TRBV5-5 and J usage is TRBJ2-2; 9 positions match TRBD1. Trimming at V came to 2 bases and at J to 1 base, leaving 3 bases not matched to a gene. CDR1 is SGHKS and CDR2 is YYEKEE in the germline V gene (reference sequence). The CDR3 contains 16 residues. The CDR3 loop reads CASSFADRGNTGELFF. CDR3 nucleotide sequence: TGTGCCAGCAGCTTCGCGGACAGGGGGAACACCGGGGAGCTGTTTTTT.

In this sample, this clone turned up many times. The rearrangement joins TRBV6-2 or TRBV6-3 to TRBJ2-3; D unclear. Germline V lookup: CDR1 MNHEY, CDR2 SVGEGT. V lost 3 bases and J lost 1, with 8 bases in between. There are 14 residues in the CDR3. CDR3 in amino acids: CASSYLRGTDTQYF. CDR3 nucleotides: TGTGCCAGCAGTTATCTCCGGGGCACAGATACGCAGTATTTT.

The chain links TRBV7-2 to TRBJ2-7; TRBD2 aligns across 9 bases. This CDR3 contains 15 residues. V shed 5 bases and J 2 bases; nucleotides not matched to a gene: 7. Per the germline V gene, CDR1 is SGHTA and CDR2 is FQGNSA. CDR3 region: CASSGRTSVTYEQYF. The DNA for the CDR3 is TGTGCCAGCAGCGGCAGGACTAGCGTAACCTACGAGCAGTACTTC. Supplemented by reference TRBV7-2 and TRBJ2-7, the full variable domain reads GAGVSQSPSNKVTEKGKDVELRCDPISGHTALYWYRQSLGQGLEFLIYFQGNSAPDKSGLPSDRFSAERTGGSVSTLTIQRTQQEDSAVYLCASSGRTSVTYEQYFGPGTRLTVT.